These 15 T cell receptor beta chains were all obtained from the same sample, sequenced in a study of cytomegalovirus exposure and HLA in healthy donors. The assay was immunoSEQ multiplex PCR, and TCRdb's table has in-frame clones only and misses some. The table has about 330,000 clones, roughly 87% seen once. Sequenced material: PBMCs. The source of these receptors is a woman aged 30 to 39 in good health and CMV-seropositive.

The V and J genes are TRBV7-2 and TRBJ1-5, with 9 bases matching TRBD1. The CDR3 runs to 16 residues. The germline gives CDR1 SGHTA, CDR2 FQGNSA. After removal of 1 base from V and 6 bases from J, the junction contained 7 bases not matched to a gene. Written as DNA, the CDR3 is TGTGCCAGCAGCTTAGGGGGACAGGGAATAAGTCAGCCCCAGCATTTT. Its protein is CASSLGGQGISQPQHF.

This chain connects TRBV15 to TRBJ1-1; the D gene is possibly TRBD1 (6 bases). The germline V gene encodes CDR1 LNHNV and CDR2 YYDKDF (reference sequence). V gave up 0 bases and J gave up 5 bases, with 16 bases separating them. The CDR3 sequence is 16 residues long. DNA of the CDR3: TGTGCCACCAGCAGAGAAATAGTGCAGGGGATGACTGAAGCTTTCTTT. It codes for CATSREIVQGMTEAFF.

V and J are TRBV5-8 and TRBJ2-2; TRBD2 matches 8 bases. This CDR3 has 18 amino acids. Germline trimming cut 1 base from V and 6 bases from J; bases unmatched to any gene: 14. CDR1 SGHTS and CDR2 YDEGEE come from the germline V gene. CDR3 DNA: TGTGCCAGCAGCTTGAGGTCCGCGGGGGGTCTTTGGGCCGGGGAGCTGTTTTTT. Translated: CASSLRSAGGLWAGELFF.

J is TRBJ2-1 and V is TRBV7-2, with TRBD2 identical over 8 bases. Germline V gene sequence: CDR1 SGHTA, CDR2 FQGNSA. J gave up 4 bases and V 0 bases, and 5 bases lay outside the gene matches. This CDR3 is built from 16 residues. Written as DNA, the CDR3 is TGTGCCAGCAGCTTAGCAGTCGGGGGGGGTTACAATGAGCAGTTCTTC. Translating gives CASSLAVGGGYNEQFF.

The chain combines TRBV30 with TRBJ2-2; 7 nucleotides align to TRBD2. J was trimmed by 8 bases and V by 0 bases; bases with no gene match: 6. Looked up from germline, CDR1 is GTSNPN and CDR2 is SVGIG (reference sequence). The CDR3 consists of 14 residues. The CDR3 DNA sequence: TGTGCCTGGAGTGTCTCGGTAGCGGGTGGGGAGCTGTTTTTT. This translates into CAWSVSVAGGELFF.

This sequence joins TRBV20-1 and TRBJ1-2; D is unresolved. Trimming cost V 5 bases and J 4 bases, with 8 bases left between them. The CDR3 runs 11 residues. The germline V gene has CDR1 DFQATT and CDR2 SNEGSKA (reference sequence). The CDR3 sequence is CSAPDTYGYTF. The CDR3 nucleotides read TGCAGTGCTCCGGATACCTATGGCTACACCTTC.

V and J are TRBV9 and TRBJ2-2; 7 nucleotides agree with TRBD2. The J segment lost 4 bases and the V segment lost 4 bases, leaving 7 bases of the junction unmatched. CDR1 is SGDLS and CDR2 is YYNGEE in the germline V gene. There are 15 residues in the CDR3. DNA of the CDR3: TGTGCCAGCAGCCTATCGGGGGGAGCCACCGGGGAGCTGTTTTTT. Its translation: CASSLSGGATGELFF. Full variable domain (outside the CDR3, taken from reference TRBV9 and TRBJ2-2): DSGVTQTPKHLITATGQRVTLRCSPRSGDLSVYWYQQSLDQGLQFLIQYYNGEERAKGNILERFSAQQFPDLHSELNLSSLELGDSALYFCASSLSGGATGELFFGEGSRLTVL.

Comment on this clone: Since a much larger clone is just one base distant, this may be a read error. Additional DNA sequences in this sample encode the identical CDR3. V and J are TRBV5-4 and TRBJ2-7, with D hard to call. Germline V gene sequence: CDR1 SGHNT, CDR2 YYREEE (reference sequence). The CDR3 has 11 residues. V gave up 0 bases and J gave up 3 bases, with 1 base separating them. The CDR3 bases are TGTGCCAGCAGCTTGGGCTACGAGCAGTACTTC. This gives the protein CASSLGYEQYF.

The gene calls are TRBV2 and TRBJ2-1; TRBD2 matches at 10 bases. The CDR3 length is 15 residues. Germline V gene lookup returns CDR1 SNHLY and CDR2 FYNNEI. Trimming cost V 2 bases and J 12 bases; bases outside gene matches: 10. The CDR3 sequence is CASSENGASGSWQFF. Written as DNA, the CDR3 is TGTGCCAGCAGTGAAAACGGGGCTAGCGGGAGTTGGCAGTTCTTC.

This clone was recorded once. J is TRBJ2-7 and V is TRBV5-4; TRBD1 matches at 11 bases. The V and J ends lost 4 bases and 1 base, in that order; junction bases with no gene match: 4. From germline, CDR1 is SGHNT and CDR2 YYREEE (reference sequence). The CDR3 extends over 15 amino acids. Written as DNA, the CDR3 is TGTGCCAGCAGCCGCCGGGACAGGGGGTCCTACGAGCAGTACTTC. Translation: CASSRRDRGSYEQYF.

This clone was seen only a few times. The gene calls are TRBV29-1 and TRBJ2-5; possibly TRBD2 for D (5 bases). V was trimmed by 4 bases and J by 5 bases, leaving 5 bases between them. The CDR3 has 10 residues. Germline V lookup: CDR1 SQVTM, CDR2 ANQGSEA. CDR3 sequence reads: CSVGEETQYF. Here the CDR3 DNA reads TGCAGCGTTGGGGAGGAGACCCAGTACTTC.

The chain couples TRBV9 to TRBJ2-1; the match to TRBD2 covers 10 bases. The J segment lost 15 bases and the V segment lost 0 bases, leaving 6 bases of the junction unmatched. Germline V gene data show CDR1 as SGDLS and CDR2 as YYNGEE. The CDR3 extends over 13 amino acids. The CDR3 region is CASSVALSGRPFF. CDR3 DNA sequence: TGTGCCAGCAGCGTAGCCCTTAGCGGGAGGCCGTTCTTC.

The V call is TRBV7-2, the J call TRBJ2-7; 10 bases fit TRBD2. CDR1 SGHTA and CDR2 FQGNSA come from the germline V gene. J gave up 7 bases and V 1 base, and 7 bases lay outside the gene matches. CDR3 length: 15 amino acids. The CDR3 spells CASSLGPAGGREQYF. For the CDR3, the DNA is TGTGCCAGCAGCTTAGGGCCAGCGGGGGGGCGGGAGCAGTACTTC.

The DNA for the CDR3 is TGTGCCAGCAGCGGGGGGGAAAAACTGTTTTTT. Encoded protein: CASSGGEKLFF. The V gene is TRBV9, the J gene TRBJ1-4; tentative D call: TRBD1 (5 bases). V was shortened by 3 bases and J by 8 bases, with 5 bases between the two germline ends. CDR3 length: 11 residues. Germline V gene data show CDR1 as SGDLS and CDR2 as YYNGEE.

V is TRBV29-1 and J is TRBJ1-1; no firm D call. CDR1 is SQVTM and CDR2 is ANQGSEA in the germline V gene. The CDR3 consists of 11 residues. Between the trimmed V and J ends, which lost 2 bases and 6 bases, there was a span of 7 bases. The CDR3 sequence: CSVESRAEAFF. The CDR3 nucleotides read TGCAGCGTTGAATCTCGGGCTGAAGCTTTCTTT.